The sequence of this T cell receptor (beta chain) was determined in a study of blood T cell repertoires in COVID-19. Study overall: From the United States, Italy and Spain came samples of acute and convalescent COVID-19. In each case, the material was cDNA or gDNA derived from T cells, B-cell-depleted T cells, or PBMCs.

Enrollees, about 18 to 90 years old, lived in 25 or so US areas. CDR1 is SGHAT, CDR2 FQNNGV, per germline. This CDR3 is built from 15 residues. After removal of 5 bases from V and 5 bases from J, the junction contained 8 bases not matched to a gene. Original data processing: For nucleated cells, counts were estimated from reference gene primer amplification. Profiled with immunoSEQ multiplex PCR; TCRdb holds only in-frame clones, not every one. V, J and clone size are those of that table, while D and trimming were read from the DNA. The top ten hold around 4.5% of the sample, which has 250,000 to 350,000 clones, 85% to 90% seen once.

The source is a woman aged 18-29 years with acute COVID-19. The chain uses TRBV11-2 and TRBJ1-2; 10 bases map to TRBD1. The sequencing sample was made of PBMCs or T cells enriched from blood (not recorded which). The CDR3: CASSEMGQGSYGYTF. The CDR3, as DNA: TGTGCCAGCAGCGAGATGGGACAGGGGTCGTATGGCTACACCTTC.